Below, 9 T cell receptor beta chains from the same sample are listed, as sequenced in a study of regulatory T cells in long-lasting Graves disease (dated by TCRdb to the early 2020s). Library preparation employed multiplex PCR. Sequencing relied on an Illumina HiSeq 4000. TCR beta libraries were built with iRepertoire HTBI primers and Arm-PCR amplification of CDR3 regions. TCRdb trimmed the raw reads at Q25, called clones with MiXCR and kept productive beta chains. Each CDR3 protein appears once, grouped with its most common genes and DNA. Within this sample are about 240,000 distinct CDR3 sequences, with about 19% of them counted one time only. Approximately 15% of the sample lies in the top ten. What the time point label conveys for this sample: newly diagnosed GD, antithyroid drugs for less than 3 months. For both TCR sequencing and RNA sequencing, RNA was extracted from PBMCs using TRIzol. The source material was peripheral blood mononuclear cells (PBMCs), sampled at new diagnosis, from a patient treated with antithyroid drugs. These receptors were obtained from a female donor with Graves disease.

This clonotype was found many times. The chain uses TRBV2 and TRBJ2-5; D tentatively reads TRBD1 or TRBD2 (6 bases each). CDR3 size: 14 residues. Germline V lookup: CDR1 SNHLY, CDR2 FYNNEI. Trimming left V 4 bases short and J 1 base short, with 10 bases between. CDR3 in amino acids: CASSGGDTQETQYF. The CDR3 nucleotides are TGTGCCAGCAGTGGGGGGGACACCCAAGAGACCCAGTACTTC.

There are a few counts of this clonotype. The V and J genes are TRBV6-5 and TRBJ2-7; D is perhaps TRBD2 (6 bases). Looked up from germline, CDR1 is MNHEY and CDR2 is SVGAGI. The CDR3 consists of 18 residues. V lost 0 bases and J lost 0, with 18 bases in between. CDR3 nucleotide sequence: TGTGCCAGCAGTTACTCCGCCCTTATTACGCGGGGCTCCTACGAGCAGTACTTC. Translating gives CASSYSALITRGSYEQYF.

V and J are TRBV7-9 and TRBJ2-1, with TRBD2 matching over 12 bases. V lost 4 bases to trimming and J lost 6 bases; unmatched junction nucleotides: 4. The germline CDR1 and CDR2 sequences are SEHNR and FQNEAQ (reference sequence). This CDR3 is 15 amino acids long. For the CDR3, the DNA is TGTGCCAGCAGCTCTCGACTAGCGGGAGCCAATGAGCAGTTCTTC. Translating gives CASSSRLAGANEQFF.

This clonotype was picked up a small number of times. This chain uses TRBV20-1 with TRBJ2-7; 8 bases agree with TRBD1. Trimming removed 4 bases from V and 6 bases from J; junction bases left unmatched: 11. CDR1 DFQATT and CDR2 SNEGSKA come from the germline V gene (reference sequence). The CDR3 has 14 residues. The CDR3 is CSATSTGAYAEQYF. CDR3 DNA: TGCAGTGCTACCTCGACAGGGGCCTACGCCGAGCAGTACTTC.

This clonotype was picked up many times. This may come from a read error, since a much larger clone is one base off. J is TRBJ2-7 and V is TRBV7-2, with D unclear. V lost 1 base, J lost 7 bases, and 11 bases lay in between. This CDR3 has 13 amino acids. Per the germline V gene, CDR1 is SGHTA and CDR2 is FQGNSA. For the CDR3, the DNA is TGTGCCAGCAGCTTAGGACCCACCGAAGAGCAGTACTTC. Its translation: CASSLGPTEEQYF.

This clonotype was detected many times. The chain uses TRBV11-2 and TRBJ2-1; 13 nucleotides line up with TRBD2. The CDR3 extends over 17 amino acids. Trimming removed 0 bases from V and 7 bases from J; junction bases left unmatched: 6. Germline lookup yields CDR1 SGHAT and CDR2 FQNNGV. DNA of the CDR3: TGTGCCAGCAGCTTAGATGAGACTAGCGGGAGGATTAATGAGCAGTTCTTC. Its protein product is CASSLDETSGRINEQFF.

This clonotype was detected a few times. The rearrangement uses TRBV7-2 and TRBJ1-1, with D perhaps matching TRBD1 (5 bases). Germline V CDR1 and CDR2: SGHTA, FQGNSA. Between the trimmed V and J ends, which lost 5 bases and 3 bases, there was a span of 10 bases. This CDR3 region has 13 residues. The CDR3 sequence: CASSHEGYTEAFF. For the CDR3, the DNA is TGTGCCAGCAGCCACGAGGGGTACACTGAAGCTTTCTTT.

This clonotype was detected only a few times. The chain joins TRBV4-1 to TRBJ2-2; D gene ambiguous. Trimming took off 6 bases at V and 6 bases at J, with 11 bases between the two ends. Germline-derived CDR1 and CDR2 are MGHRA and YSYEKL. CDR3 length: 13 amino acids. CDR3 nucleotide sequence: TGCGCCAGCAGGGGAACCGGTCCCGGGGAGCTGTTTTTT. The encoded protein is CASRGTGPGELFF.

With regard to this clonotype: This may be a read error: a much more frequent sequence differs by one nucleotide. The gene calls are TRBV9 and TRBJ1-2; D gene uncertain. Trimming cost V 0 bases and J 4 bases, with 10 bases left between them. The CDR3 runs 14 residues. Germline-derived CDR1 and CDR2 are SGDLS and YYNGEE. CDR3 nucleotide sequence: TGTGCCAGCAGCGTAGAGCCTAATAGCTATGGCTACACCTTC. Translating it yields CASSVEPNSYGYTF.